Included here is one T cell receptor (beta chain) sequence, with context. Participants were placed into cohorts based on the clinical history they reported. The recovered donors of Cohort 3 showed two negative PCRs, clearance, or symptom resolution. This sample was included in a study of blood T cell repertoires in COVID-19. Study-wide background: T cells, B-cell-depleted T cells, or PBMCs provided the cDNA or gDNA that served as material.

This CDR3 region has 15 residues. CDR1 and CDR2 (germline): LNHDA, SQIVND (reference sequence). The trim removed 5 bases at V and 8 bases at J, leaving 10 bases unmatched. As processed by the authors: Scientists estimated how many nucleated cells there were by amplifying reference gene primers. Repertoires were generated with immunoSEQ multiplex PCR, while TCRdb's copy carries only in-frame clones and drops some. The V and J calls and clone size come from that table; D and trimming were worked out from the DNA. Seen here are a few hundred thousand clones, around nine tenths observed once, and the top ten hold around 9.3%.

The source material was PBMCs or T cells enriched from blood (not recorded which). The chain recombines TRBV19 with TRBJ1-4; 8 bases align to TRBD1. This TCR was recovered from a woman aged 45-60 years who had recovered from COVID-19. The DNA of the CDR3 is TGTGCCAGTAGTGGAGGACAGGGCGCTTGGGAAAAACTGTTTTTT. Protein sequence: CASSGGQGAWEKLFF.